The source of this TCR beta chain is a study of CD8 T cells in ankylosing spondylitis. Each CDR3 protein gets one entry after TCRdb re-called the 5' RACE reads with MiXCR. This sample carries about 200,000 distinct CDR3 sequences, 9.5% to 15% of them seen once, and the ten largest clones take 15% to 20%. CDR3 size: 13 residues. V shed 4 bases and J shed 1 base, with 7 bases lying between them. Looked up from germline, CDR1 is MNHEY and CDR2 is SMNVEV (reference sequence). Input material: blood, either unsorted or a sorted T cell fraction (not recorded which). The genes are TRBV27 and TRBJ1-2, with D perhaps matching TRBD1 (5 bases). This TCR was recovered from a male donor with ankylosing spondylitis or in good health (not recorded which). The DNA for the CDR3 is TGTGCCAGCAGTTCAGGGTATAACTATGGCTACACCTTC. It encodes CASSSGYNYGYTF.